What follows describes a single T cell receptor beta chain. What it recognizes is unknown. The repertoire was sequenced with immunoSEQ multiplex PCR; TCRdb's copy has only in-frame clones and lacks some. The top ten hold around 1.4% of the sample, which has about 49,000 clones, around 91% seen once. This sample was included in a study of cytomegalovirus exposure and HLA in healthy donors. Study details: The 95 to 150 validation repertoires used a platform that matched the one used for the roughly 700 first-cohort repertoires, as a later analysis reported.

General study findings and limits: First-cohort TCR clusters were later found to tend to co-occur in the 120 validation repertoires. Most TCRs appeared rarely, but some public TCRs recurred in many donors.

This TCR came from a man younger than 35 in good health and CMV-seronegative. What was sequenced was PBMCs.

The CDR3 region is CASSFRAGGSSYNEQFF. CDR3 DNA sequence: TGTGCCAGCAGCTTCCGAGCCGGGGGGAGCTCCTACAATGAGCAGTTCTTC. The chain couples TRBV11-3 to TRBJ2-1; 7 bases match TRBD2. The germline V gene has CDR1 SGHNT and CDR2 YENEEA. Germline trimming cut 3 bases from V and 0 bases from J; bases unmatched to any gene: 8. There are 17 residues in the CDR3.